The 21 T cell receptor beta chains below all came from one sample that was sequenced in a study of yellow fever vaccine responses in identical twins. TCRdb itself ran the RT-PCR reads through MiXCR, one entry per CDR3 protein. Of roughly 18,000 distinct CDR3 sequences listed, roughly 60% are singletons. The material sequenced was T cells from blood (PBMCs), unsorted or a sorted subset (not recorded which), taken before or after yellow fever vaccination (not recorded which). These receptors were taken from a woman under 30 who received the yellow fever vaccine.

This clonotype has more than one count but fewer than ten. The gene calls are TRBV28 and TRBJ1-1, with 7 nucleotides matching TRBD1. Germline trimming cut 5 bases from V and 11 bases from J; bases unmatched to any gene: 14. The CDR3 is made up of 14 amino acids. Germline V gene sequence: CDR1 MDHEN, CDR2 SYDVKM. DNA for the CDR3: TGTGCCAGCAGTATCCCGATGACAGGGATGCGGGCTTTCTTT. Translating gives CASSIPMTGMRAFF.

This clonotype occurred once. The gene calls are TRBV9 and TRBJ2-1; D is ambiguous. The CDR3 has 15 amino acids. Germline CDR1 reads SGDLS; CDR2 reads YYNGEE. Trimming shortened V by 0 bases and J by 2 bases, and 9 bases separated the two germline ends. In DNA form, the CDR3 reads TGTGCCAGCAGCGTAGAGGTGACACCCTACAATGAGCAGTTCTTC. This translates into CASSVEVTPYNEQFF.

The chain employs TRBV27 and TRBJ1-1; D might be TRBD1 (5 bases). Germline V gene sequence: CDR1 MNHEY, CDR2 SMNVEV (reference sequence). The CDR3 is 15 amino acids. V shed 4 bases and J shed 4 bases, with 16 bases lying between them. DNA for the CDR3: TGTGCCAGCAGTTCCCTAAATCGACAGTTCACTGAAGCTTTCTTT. Translated: CASSSLNRQFTEAFF.

The J gene is TRBJ1-5, the V gene TRBV29-1, with D hard to call. This CDR3 spans 13 amino acids. Looked up from germline, CDR1 is SQVTM and CDR2 is ANQGSEA. Trimming cost V 4 bases and J 3 bases, with 10 bases left between them. DNA for the CDR3: TGCAGCGTTGGGCAGGCCCCCAATCAGCCCCAGCATTTT. It yields the protein CSVGQAPNQPQHF.

The J gene is TRBJ2-7, the V gene TRBV2, with D possibly TRBD1 on 6 matching bases. The germline CDR1 and CDR2 sequences are SNHLY and FYNNEI. CDR3 length: 13 amino acids. V gave up 2 bases and J gave up 1 base, with 6 bases separating them. CDR3 sequence (DNA): TGTGCCAGCAGTGAACAGGGGTCCTACGAGCAGTACGTC. This sequence encodes CASSEQGSYEQYV.

V usage is TRBV28 and J usage is TRBJ1-5; 11 bases align to TRBD1. V gave up 6 bases and J gave up 5 bases; unmatched junction bases: 0. The CDR3 runs 13 residues. In germline, CDR1 is MDHEN, CDR2 SYDVKM. This chain's CDR3 is CASRGQGDQPQHF. CDR3 sequence (DNA): TGTGCCAGCAGGGGACAGGGGGATCAGCCCCAGCATTTT.

The CDR3 loop is CARMDRVYGYTF. DNA for the CDR3: TGTGCCAGAATGGACAGGGTCTATGGCTACACCTTC. This rearrangement joins TRBV28 to TRBJ1-2; 8 bases fit TRBD1. CDR1 is MDHEN and CDR2 is SYDVKM in the germline V gene. The CDR3 sequence is 12 residues long. Trimming cost V 9 bases and J 4 bases; bases outside gene matches: 4.

This clonotype was seen a few times. The J gene is TRBJ1-4, the V gene TRBV19, with D possibly being TRBD1 (5 bases). The CDR3 is made up of 13 amino acids. The germline CDR1 and CDR2 sequences are LNHDA and SQIVND (reference sequence). V was cut by 5 bases and J by 7 bases, with 11 bases left in between. CDR3 region: CASSALDIEKLFF. Written as DNA, the CDR3 is TGTGCCAGTAGTGCCCTGGACATTGAAAAACTGTTTTTT.

J is TRBJ2-3 and V is TRBV6-1; D perhaps matches TRBD2 (6 bases). Germline assignment: CDR1 MNHNS and CDR2 SASEGT. The CDR3 totals 14 residues. The ends were cut back, 7 bases at V and 6 bases at J, with 17 bases in the middle. The CDR3 nucleotides read TGTGCCAGCACCCGATCGATTGGGGGGGATACGCAGTATTTT. This codes for CASTRSIGGDTQYF.

CDR3 amino acids: CASSAGPLGPQHF. The CDR3 bases are TGTGCCAGCAGTGCCGGACCTCTGGGGCCCCAGCATTTT. The chain couples TRBV2 to TRBJ1-5; D not resolved. Germline V gene sequence: CDR1 SNHLY, CDR2 FYNNEI. The CDR3 is 13 residues long. With 4 bases removed from V and 9 bases from J, the gap between germline ends came to 13 bases.

This clonotype was picked up a small number of times. The chain carries TRBV6-1 and TRBJ2-1; TRBD2 matches at 8 bases. Trimming at V came to 7 bases and at J to 1 base, leaving 9 bases not matched to a gene. The length of the CDR3 is 16 residues. Germline V lookup: CDR1 MNHNS, CDR2 SASEGT. CDR3 in DNA: TGTGCCAGCAAGTCCGGGAGGGGACGTTCCTACAATGAGCAGTTCTTC. Translating it yields CASKSGRGRSYNEQFF.

This rearrangement joins TRBV12-3 or TRBV12-4 to TRBJ1-3, with 10 bases matching TRBD1. CDR3 size: 18 residues. Trimming cost V 6 bases and J 0 bases; bases outside gene matches: 11. The CDR3 sequence: CASRYGTGATRSGNTIYF. CDR3 bases: TGTGCCAGCAGGTACGGGACAGGGGCCACCCGCTCTGGAAACACCATATATTTT.

This clonotype has a handful of counts. The J gene is TRBJ2-7, the V gene TRBV28, with a weak D call TRBD1 (6 bases). The CDR3 sequence is 13 residues long. The ends were cut back, 5 bases at V and 6 bases at J, with 14 bases in the middle. Germline assignment: CDR1 MDHEN and CDR2 SYDVKM. CDR3 DNA: TGTGCCAGCAGTCCATACGACAGGTTCGAGCAGTACGTC. It is translated as CASSPYDRFEQYV.

The rearrangement uses TRBV18 and TRBJ1-1; D is unclear. This CDR3 has 13 residues. The germline V gene encodes CDR1 KGHSH and CDR2 LQKENI. The V end was cut by 5 bases, the J end by 1 base, with 8 bases between. For the CDR3, the DNA is TGTGCCAGCTCAAACGGGCGGAACACTGAAGCTTTCTTT. Its translation is CASSNGRNTEAFF.

The chain has TRBV7-9 and TRBJ1-2; D is perhaps TRBD1 (5 bases). The CDR3 runs 14 residues. With 5 bases removed from V and 5 bases from J, the gap between germline ends came to 15 bases. Germline CDR1 SEHNR, CDR2 FQNEAQ (reference sequence). CDR3 bases: TGTGCCAGCAGCCGGGATGGGGGAAGATATGGCTACACCTTC. Translating it yields CASSRDGGRYGYTF.

The chain couples TRBV9 to TRBJ2-1, with no clear D. V was trimmed by 1 base and J by 3 bases, leaving 5 bases between them. Looked up from germline, CDR1 is SGDLS and CDR2 is YYNGEE. This CDR3 is built from 13 residues. The CDR3 coding sequence is TGTGCCAGCAGCGTACTAAACTACAATGAGCAGTTCTTC. Residues: CASSVLNYNEQFF.

The rearrangement uses TRBV7-7 and TRBJ2-5, with 8 nucleotides matching TRBD1. The germline gives CDR1 SSHAT, CDR2 FNYEAQ (reference sequence). The V gene end was trimmed by 5 bases and the J gene end by 6 bases; junction bases not matched to a gene: 8. CDR3 size: 14 residues. The CDR3 DNA sequence: TGTGCCAGCAGCCCAAACACAGGGGGGAAGACCCAGTACTTC. It yields the protein CASSPNTGGKTQYF.

The J gene is TRBJ2-3, the V gene TRBV18; 10 bases are shared with TRBD2. Trimming cost V 0 bases and J 6 bases; bases outside gene matches: 9. Germline V gives CDR1 KGHSH, CDR2 LQKENI. This CDR3 has 17 amino acids. The CDR3 sequence: CASSPPGASGSSDTQYF. The CDR3 DNA sequence: TGTGCCAGCTCACCACCGGGCGCTAGCGGGAGTTCTGATACGCAGTATTTT. Complete variable domain (other parts from reference TRBV18 and TRBJ2-3): NAGVMQNPRHLVRRRGQEARLRCSPMKGHSHVYWYRQLPEEGLKFMVYLQKENIIDESGMPKERFSAEFPKEGPSILRIQQVVRGDSAAYFCASSPPGASGSSDTQYFGPGTRLTVL.

The chain has TRBV28 and TRBJ2-7; D is unclear. Germline V CDR1 and CDR2: MDHEN, SYDVKM. This CDR3 has 14 residues. V was shortened by 5 bases and J by 7 bases, with 18 bases between the two germline ends. The DNA of the CDR3 is TGTGCCAGCAGTATTGGGCTCCAACCTCGGGAGCAGTACGTC. This gives the protein CASSIGLQPREQYV.

The chain uses TRBV2 and TRBJ1-4, with no clear D. This CDR3 is built from 14 residues. Trimming shortened V by 4 bases and J by 4 bases, and 10 bases separated the two germline ends. Germline values: CDR1 SNHLY, CDR2 FYNNEI. The CDR3 sequence is CASSGGRLNEKLFF. The CDR3, as DNA: TGTGCCAGCAGTGGTGGCAGACTTAATGAAAAACTGTTTTTT. Based on the CDR3 plus reference TRBV2 and TRBJ1-4, the full variable domain is EPEVTQTPSHQVTQMGQEVILRCVPISNHLYFYWYRQILGQKVEFLVSFYNNEISEKSEIFDDQFSVERPDGSNFTLKIRSTKLEDSAMYFCASSGGRLNEKLFFGSGTQLSVL.

This clonotype was seen a handful of times. The chain is built from TRBV5-5 and TRBJ2-1; no definite D call. V was trimmed by 4 bases and J by 4 bases, leaving 9 bases between them. The CDR3 runs 13 residues. Germline loops: CDR1 SGHKS, CDR2 YYEKEE (reference sequence). In DNA form, the CDR3 reads TGTGCCAGCAGCACCCGGCAGTACAATGAGCAGTTCTTC. It translates to CASSTRQYNEQFF.